This TCR beta chain was recovered during a study of regulatory dendritic cells for organ transplantation. Study-level results: Of resting T cell subsets, memory CD8+ had the most alloreactive clonotypes. Naive CD4+ and CD8+ repertoires were highly diverse; memory CD8+ was most oligoclonal.

CDR3 length: 17 residues. Trimming took 7 bases from V and 7 from J, leaving 26 bases between them. Germline V gene sequence: CDR1 SGHNT, CDR2 YYREEE (reference sequence). Produced via immunoSEQ multiplex PCR; TCRdb's table is partial and in-frame only. The data hold some 29,000 clones, with about three quarters observed a single time. This clone has only one observation. Its specificity is unknown. The gene calls are TRBV5-4 and TRBJ2-2, with D maybe TRBD1 (7 bases). Sequencing was performed on memory CD4+ T cells from blood. Subset: CD45RO+ memory T cells. The receptor was derived from a human donor in good health. The CDR3 protein is CASSDRRGPKSGGELFF. CDR3 nucleotide sequence: TGTGCCAGCTCCGACCGGAGGGGGCCCAAATCCGGCGGGGAGCTGTTTTTT.